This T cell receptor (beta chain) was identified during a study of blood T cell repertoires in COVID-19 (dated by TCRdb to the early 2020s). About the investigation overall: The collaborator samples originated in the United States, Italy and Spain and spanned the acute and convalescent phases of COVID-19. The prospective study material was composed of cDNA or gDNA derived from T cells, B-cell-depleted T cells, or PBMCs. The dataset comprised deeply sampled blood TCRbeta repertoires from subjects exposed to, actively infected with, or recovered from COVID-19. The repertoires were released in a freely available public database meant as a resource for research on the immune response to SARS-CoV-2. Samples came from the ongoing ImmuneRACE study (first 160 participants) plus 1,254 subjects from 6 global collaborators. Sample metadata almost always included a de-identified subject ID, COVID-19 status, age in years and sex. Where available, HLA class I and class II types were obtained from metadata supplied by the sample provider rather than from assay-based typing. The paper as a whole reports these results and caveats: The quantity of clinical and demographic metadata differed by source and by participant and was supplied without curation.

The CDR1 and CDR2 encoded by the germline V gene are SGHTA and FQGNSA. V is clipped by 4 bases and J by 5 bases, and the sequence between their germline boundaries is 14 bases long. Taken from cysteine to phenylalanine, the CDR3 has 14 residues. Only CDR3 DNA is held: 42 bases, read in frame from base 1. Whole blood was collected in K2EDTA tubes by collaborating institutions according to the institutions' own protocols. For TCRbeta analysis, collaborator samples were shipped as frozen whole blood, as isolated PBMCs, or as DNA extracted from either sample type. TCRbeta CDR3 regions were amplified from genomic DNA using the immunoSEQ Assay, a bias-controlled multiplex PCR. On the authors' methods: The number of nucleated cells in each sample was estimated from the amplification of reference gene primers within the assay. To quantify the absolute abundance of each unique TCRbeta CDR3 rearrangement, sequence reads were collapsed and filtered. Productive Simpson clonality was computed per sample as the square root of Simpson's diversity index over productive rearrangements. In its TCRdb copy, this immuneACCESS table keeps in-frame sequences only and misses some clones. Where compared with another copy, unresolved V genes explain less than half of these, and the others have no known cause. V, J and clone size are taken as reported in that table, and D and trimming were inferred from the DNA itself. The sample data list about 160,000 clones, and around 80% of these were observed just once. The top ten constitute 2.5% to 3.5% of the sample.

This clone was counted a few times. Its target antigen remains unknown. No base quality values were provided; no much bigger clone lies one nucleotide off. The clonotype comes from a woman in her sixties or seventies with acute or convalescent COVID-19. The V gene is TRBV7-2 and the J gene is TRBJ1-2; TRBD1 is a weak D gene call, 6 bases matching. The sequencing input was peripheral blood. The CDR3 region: CASSSETGPYGYTF. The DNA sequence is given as TGTGCCAGCAGCTCCGAAACAGGGCCTTATGGCTACACCTTC.